Presented here are 12 T cell receptor beta chains from one specimen sequenced in a study of PD-1 blockade in classical Hodgkin lymphoma. Time point here: cycle 4 day 1 (C4D1), after around six weeks of nivolumab. Every one of the patients relapsed after autologous stem cell transplantation (brentuximab vedotin exposure was variable). Negative magnetic selection isolated CD4+ T cells from thawed PBMCs. This table comes from immunoSEQ multiplex PCR, and its TCRdb copy is limited to in-frame clones, with some not included. The sample includes more than 25,000 clones, 85% to 90% of them seen just once. The sample in question was CD4+ T cells from blood, obtained before the fourth cycle of nivolumab. These receptors all come from a human donor with classical Hodgkin lymphoma.

This chain links TRBV9 with TRBJ1-1; D remains unclear. The V end was cut by 4 bases, the J end by 5 bases, with 18 bases between. This CDR3 region has 15 residues. Germline V CDR1 and CDR2: SGDLS, YYNGEE. CDR3 in amino acids: CASSPTRLPATEAFF. In nucleotides, the CDR3 is TGTGCCAGCAGCCCCACGCGCCTCCCGGCGACTGAAGCTTTCTTT.

The chain has TRBV6-5 and TRBJ1-5; perhaps TRBD1 as D (5 bases). Between the trimmed V and J ends, which lost 4 bases and 3 bases, there was a span of 13 bases. This CDR3 region has 15 residues. The germline V gene encodes CDR1 MNHEY and CDR2 SVGAGI. The CDR3 is CASSSAQGANQPQHF. The DNA of the CDR3 is TGTGCCAGCAGTTCCGCTCAGGGCGCCAATCAGCCCCAGCATTTT.

The rearrangement uses TRBV28 and TRBJ1-5; 10 bases are a match to TRBD1. The V gene's germline CDR1 is MDHEN and CDR2 SYDVKM. This CDR3 comprises 17 residues. Trimming took 5 bases from V and 6 from J; bases not matched to a gene: 13. CDR3 in amino acids: CASSTTGTGVWGQPQHF. CDR3 coding DNA: TGTGCCAGCAGTACGACCGGGACAGGGGTATGGGGTCAGCCCCAGCATTTT.

CDR3 sequence reads: CASSLEAGQIYEQYF. The CDR3 DNA sequence: TGTGCCAGCAGCTTAGAAGCGGGACAGATATACGAGCAGTACTTC. This chain joins TRBV7-2 and TRBJ2-7; perhaps D is TRBD1 or TRBD2 (7 bases each). Trimming stripped 1 base from V and 4 bases from J, with 14 bases between. CDR1 SGHTA and CDR2 FQGNSA come from the germline V gene. The CDR3 consists of 15 residues.

This rearrangement joins TRBV27 to TRBJ1-5; unclear D gene. The CDR3 loop spans 16 amino acids. With 2 bases removed from V and 0 bases from J, the gap between germline ends came to 11 bases. Germline V gene sequence: CDR1 MNHEY, CDR2 SMNVEV (reference sequence). The DNA of the CDR3 is TGTGCCAGCAGTTTAGCAGGAAGAAATAGCAATCAGCCCCAGCATTTT. Its protein is CASSLAGRNSNQPQHF.

The rearrangement uses TRBV18 and TRBJ2-7; D possibly corresponds to TRBD2 (5 bases). From germline, CDR1 is KGHSH and CDR2 LQKENI. Trimming cost V 5 bases and J 4 bases, with 12 bases left between them. CDR3 length equals 13 residues. The CDR3: CASSDNTGYEQYF. In DNA, the CDR3 is TGTGCCAGCTCAGATAACACGGGGTACGAGCAGTACTTC.

J is TRBJ2-1 and V is TRBV30; TRBD2 aligns across 10 bases. Germline V CDR1 and CDR2: GTSNPN, SVGIG (reference sequence). The CDR3 totals 16 residues. Trimming at V came to 0 bases and at J to 8 bases, leaving 10 bases not matched to a gene. This CDR3 is CAWSVLLAGGSDEQFF. For the CDR3, the DNA is TGTGCCTGGAGTGTACTGTTAGCGGGAGGAAGCGATGAGCAGTTCTTC.

The chain is built from TRBV12-5 and TRBJ1-1; the D is unclear. The CDR3 is 13 amino acids. The V end was cut by 3 bases, the J end by 6 bases, with 11 bases between. From germline, CDR1 is LGHNT and CDR2 FRNRAP. This chain's CDR3 is CASGFPINPEAFF. The CDR3, as DNA: TGTGCTAGTGGTTTTCCTATCAACCCTGAAGCTTTCTTT.

The chain couples TRBV4-2 to TRBJ2-5, with 10 bases matching TRBD2. The junction had 7 bases not matched to a gene; V was cut back by 5 bases and J by 4 bases. The CDR3 is 15 amino acids. Germline V gene lookup returns CDR1 LGHNA and CDR2 YNFKEQ. CDR3 DNA: TGTGCCAGCAGCGGAGCGGGAGGGGTCGCAGAGACCCAGTACTTC. Protein sequence: CASSGAGGVAETQYF.

The count of this clone is one. The rearrangement uses TRBV5-6 and TRBJ2-3; TRBD2 aligns across 9 bases. Losses at the gene ends were 3 bases for V and 3 bases for J; bases not matched to a gene: 8. Looked up from germline, CDR1 is SGHDT and CDR2 is YYEEEE. This CDR3 has 16 residues. The CDR3 region is CASSSLWSGRTDTQYF. The CDR3 DNA reads as TGTGCCAGCAGCTCCCTTTGGAGCGGGAGGACAGATACGCAGTATTTT.

This clone was detected only a few times. V gene TRBV19 combines with J gene TRBJ2-2; 12 bases are shared with TRBD1. Germline V gives CDR1 LNHDA, CDR2 SQIVND (reference sequence). The CDR3 contains 17 residues. The junction had 8 bases not matched to a gene; V was cut back by 4 bases and J by 5 bases. CDR3 nucleotides: TGTGCCAGTAGTAGCCGGGACAGGGGGCGTAGAACCGGGGAGCTGTTTTTT. Its translation is CASSSRDRGRRTGELFF. Looking up the rest from reference TRBV19 and TRBJ2-2 gives the full variable domain: DGGITQSPKYLFRKEGQNVTLSCEQNLNHDAMYWYRQDPGQGLRLIYYSQIVNDFQKGDIAEGYSVSREKKESFPLTVTSAQKNPTAFYLCASSSRDRGRRTGELFFGEGSRLTVL.

The CDR3, as DNA: TGTGCCAGCAGTTACTCGAACAGGAACTTCTACAATGAGCAGTTCTTC. This gives the protein CASSYSNRNFYNEQFF. The V gene is TRBV6-5, the J gene TRBJ2-1; possible D gene TRBD1, 5 bases. V dropped 0 bases and J dropped 3 bases, with 12 bases sitting between them. The CDR3 runs 16 residues. The germline V gene has CDR1 MNHEY and CDR2 SVGAGI.